This TCR beta chain was identified during a study of T cells in Graves' hyperthyroidism and ophthalmopathy. When ophthalmopathy did not progress within 18 months, Graves' hyperthyroidism was considered stable. Uncontrolled infection, other autoimmune disease, pregnancy and lactation each barred patients from inclusion. Study-level results: The blood repertoire included most of the expanded thyroid clonotypes above 0.001.

Researchers amplified the TCR beta CDR3 regions from RNA transcripts. HTBI primers were employed in a first-round RT-PCR of the TCR CDR3. TCRdb independently ran MiXCR on the multiplex PCR reads; one entry per CDR3 protein. This table has roughly 750,000 distinct CDR3 sequences, about 16% appearing once. CDR1 and CDR2 from the germline V gene are SGHDT and YYEEEE. V was trimmed by 4 bases and J by 1 base, leaving 14 bases between them. CDR3 length: 16 residues. This clonotype was seen only a few times. Its antigen is not known. This TCR was sampled from a man between 18 and 29 years old with Graves' hyperthyroidism. Input material: blood. The chain carries TRBV5-6 and TRBJ1-4; tentatively, D is TRBD1 (5 bases). CDR3 loop: CASSLGPGLTNEKLFF. DNA of the CDR3: TGTGCCAGCAGCCTAGGACCGGGACTAACTAATGAAAAACTGTTTTTT.